Included here is one TCR beta chain sequence, with context. Its cognate antigen is unknown. This sample is part of a study of shared clonotypes between healthy human individuals. Whole-study results and caveats: Limitation of the genetic and exposure-history diversity represented came from the few donors.

A split of CD4+ cells into CD45RA+ naive and CD45RA-negative memory subsets was performed. CDR1 is LGHNA, CDR2 YNFKEQ, per germline. V shed 1 base and J 2 bases; nucleotides not matched to a gene: 14. The CDR3 runs to 19 residues. Here immunoSEQ multiplex PCR was the method, and the copy in TCRdb shows in-frame clones only, minus some. This sample has around 510,000 clones, with 90% to 97% found just once. The chain combines TRBV4-2 with TRBJ2-5, with TRBD2 matching over 9 bases. Specimen: naive CD4+ T cells sorted from blood. The subset is: CD45RA+ positively selected. The source of this sequence is a woman aged 25 to 39 in good health. CDR3 in amino acids: CASSQGAASGIGEQETQYF. The DNA for the CDR3 is TGTGCCAGCAGCCAAGGCGCGGCTAGCGGGATTGGTGAACAAGAGACCCAGTACTTC.